This T cell receptor beta chain was obtained from a study of cytomegalovirus exposure and HLA in healthy donors. Notes on the study in general: Other equally common chains were less clonally expanded than HLA-associated TCR beta chains, a later analysis showed. TCR beta V segments were, for the most part, productive about 87% or about 30% of the time in an earlier analysis.

This CDR3 comprises 15 residues. CDR1 and CDR2 (germline): SGHRS, YFSETQ. V gave up 4 bases and J gave up 7 bases; unmatched junction bases: 12. With 60 Vbeta and 13 Jbeta primers, the PCR was carried out. The table came from immunoSEQ multiplex PCR; TCRdb's copy has only in-frame clones and leaves some out. The sample lists more than 150,000 clones, 80% occurring once. A word on this clone: Its cognate antigen is unknown.

The rearrangement joins TRBV5-1 to TRBJ1-2; 8 nucleotides agree with TRBD1. The receptor's source is a boy aged 5-17 years in good health and CMV-seronegative. The sequencing input was PBMCs. CDR3 DNA: TGCGCCAGCAGCCAAACTTTGACAGGGGCATCTGGCTACACCTTC. It specifies CASSQTLTGASGYTF.